This note documents a single T cell receptor (beta chain) sequence. In this sample, this clone turned up once. Its antigen is currently not known. No base qualities exist here, and no much larger clone lies one base off it. Another Seattle source contributed samples from volunteer blood donors who had recovered from COVID-19. Whole blood was collected in K2EDTA tubes by collaborating institutions according to the institutions' own protocols. For TCRbeta analysis, collaborators shipped samples as frozen whole blood, isolated PBMCs, or DNA extracted from either of those sample types. This record belongs to a study of blood T cell repertoires in COVID-19 (dated by TCRdb to the early 2020s). About the full investigation: Samples covering the acute and convalescent phases of COVID-19 were provided by collaborators in the United States, Italy and Spain. The prospective study material was composed of cDNA or gDNA derived from T cells, B-cell-depleted T cells, or PBMCs. Subjects who had been exposed to COVID-19, were actively infected with it, or had recovered from it provided the deeply sampled blood TCRbeta repertoires that made up the dataset. The repertoires were released in a freely available public database meant as a resource for research on the immune response to SARS-CoV-2. The samples were drawn from two sources: the first 160 participants of the ongoing ImmuneRACE study, and 1,000 to 1,500 subjects contributed by 6 global collaborators. The sample metadata nearly always contained a de-identified subject ID, COVID-19 status, age in years and sex. Where available, HLA class I and class II types were obtained from metadata supplied by the sample provider rather than from assay-based typing.

Study-wide conclusions, independent of this receptor: How much clinical and demographic metadata was included differed by source and by participant, and the metadata was provided uncurated.

The immunoSEQ Assay, a bias-controlled multiplex PCR, was used to amplify TCRbeta CDR3 regions from genomic DNA. The original pipeline was this. The number of nucleated cells in each sample was estimated by amplification of reference gene primers within the assay. To quantify the absolute abundance of each unique TCRbeta CDR3 rearrangement, sequence reads were collapsed and filtered. For each sample, productive Simpson clonality was calculated as the square root of Simpson's diversity index across productive rearrangements. TCRdb mirrors the immuneACCESS table, restricted to in-frame sequences. Some clones are absent from its copies; in checked studies, under half trace to an unresolved V gene, and the reason for the others is unknown. The V and J calls and clone size come from that table; D and trimming were worked out from the DNA. This sample lists 160,000 or so clones; around 86% were detected once. 13% of the sample is taken by the ten largest.

V and J are truncated by 4 bases and 4 bases respectively, leaving an intervening sequence of 11 bases. The germline V gene gives CDR1 as MNHEY and CDR2 as SVGAGI. From the cysteine up to the phenylalanine, the CDR3 has a length of 14 residues. The only DNA kept is the CDR3, 42 bases in frame from the first base. The material sequenced was peripheral blood. This sequence originates from a man in his 70s who had recovered from COVID-19. The chain couples TRBV6-5 to TRBJ1-3; there is no confident call for the D gene. CDR3 region: CASSSVIAGNTIYF. The DNA is TGTGCCAGCAGTTCCGTGATAGCGGGAAACACCATATATTTT.